This T cell receptor (beta chain) appears in the sequencing data of a study of CD8 T cells in Susac syndrome. cDNA came from roughly 0.53 to 1 ug RNA primed by random hexamers. TCRdb processed the immunoSEQ multiplex PCR reads anew with MiXCR; each CDR3 protein has one entry. This table holds approximately 270,000 distinct CDR3 sequences, roughly 95% found once. CDR1 and CDR2 from the germline V gene are SGHTA and FQGNSA. This CDR3 has 17 amino acids. V shed 5 bases and J 1 base; nucleotides not matched to a gene: 6. What was sequenced was CD4+ T cells from PBMCs. The clonotype comes from a human donor with multiple sclerosis. The chain recombines TRBV7-2 with TRBJ2-3; TRBD2 matches 13 bases. The CDR3 is CASSPPGLAGGTDTQYF. The DNA of the CDR3 is TGTGCCAGCAGCCCGCCCGGACTAGCGGGAGGCACAGATACGCAGTATTTT.